This is a list of T cell receptor beta chains from one sample in a study of naive and memory T cell subsets. TCRdb processed the UMI-ligation and nested PCR reads anew with MiXCR; each CDR3 protein has one entry. The data show 25,000 to 40,000 distinct CDR3 sequences, approximately 18% seen once. Sequencing was carried out using effector memory CD4+ T cells from blood. These TCRs come from a human donor in good health. The CDR3 runs from the conserved cysteine through the conserved F or W. A D gene is named only where the DNA matches it firmly. Only part of the rows carry a size: once, few, many, or a class if the clone is expanded.

. | TRBJ2-5 | . | TRBV20-1 | CSAPPGGAQETQYF | TGCAGTGCTCCACCCGGTGGGGCCCAAGAGACCCAGTACTTC
. | TRBJ2-7 | . | TRBV29-1 | CSVEGPSLASYEQYF | TGCAGCGTTGAAGGTCCCTCCCTAGCCTCCTACGAGCAGTACTTC
many | TRBJ1-5 | . | TRBV27 | CASSLQGGFVQPQHF | TGTGCCAGCAGTTTACAGGGTGGATTTGTACAGCCCCAGCATTTT
few | TRBJ2-7 | TRBD2 | TRBV28 | CASRRRQLAGTYEQYF | TGTGCCAGCAGACGGCGCCAGCTAGCGGGGACCTACGAGCAGTACTTC
. | TRBJ1-1 | . | TRBV7-7 | CASSLREGGEAFF | TGTGCTAGCAGCTTAAGAGAAGGGGGTGAAGCTTTCTTT
. | TRBJ2-5 | TRBD2 | TRBV5-1 | CASKGLAGSNQETQYF | TGCGCCAGCAAAGGACTAGCGGGGTCAAACCAAGAGACCCAGTACTTC
many | TRBJ1-2 | TRBD1 | TRBV28 | CASSLWRDRLIYGYTF | TGTGCCAGCAGTTTATGGCGGGACAGACTTATCTATGGCTACACCTTC
. | TRBJ2-1 | TRBD2 | TRBV24-1 | CATSDRSGRVNEQFF | TGTGCCACCAGTGATAGGAGCGGGAGGGTAAATGAGCAGTTCTTC
few | TRBJ2-5 | . | TRBV12-3/TRBV12-4 | CASKSGLETQYF | TGTGCCAGCAAGAGTGGGCTGGAGACCCAGTACTTC
. | TRBJ2-1 | TRBD1 | TRBV19 | CASSPGQQVNEQFF | TGTGCCAGTAGTCCGGGACAGCAGGTCAATGAGCAGTTCTTC
few | TRBJ2-1 | . | TRBV6-2/TRBV6-3 | CASSQGYEQFF | TGTGCCAGCAGTCAGGGGTATGAGCAGTTCTTC
. | TRBJ1-3 | . | TRBV6-5 | CASKMNSGNTIYF | TGTGCCAGCAAGATGAACTCTGGAAACACCATATATTTT
. | TRBJ1-1 | TRBD1 | TRBV5-1 | CASSLPDRGLNTEAFF | TGCGCCAGCAGCCTGCCCGACAGGGGCCTTAACACTGAAGCTTTCTTT
. | TRBJ2-7 | TRBD2 | TRBV6-5 | CASSYGREGPYEQYF | TGTGCCAGCAGTTACGGGCGGGAGGGCCCCTACGAGCAGTACTTC
. | TRBJ1-1 | . | TRBV5-1 | CASSFVSRSEAFF | TGCGCCAGCAGCTTTGTGTCTCGGTCAGAAGCTTTCTTT
. | TRBJ1-5 | . | TRBV4-3 | CASSQNHGGGQPQHF | TGCGCCAGCAGCCAGAACCACGGGGGCGGTCAGCCCCAGCATTTT
medium-sized | TRBJ1-2 | . | TRBV3-1 | CASSQGRQVNYGYTF | TGTGCCAGCAGCCAAGGCCGACAGGTTAACTATGGCTACACCTTC
few | TRBJ1-2 | . | TRBV29-1 | CSVEGGGASYTF | TGCAGCGTTGAAGGAGGTGGGGCGAGCTACACCTTC
few | TRBJ2-7 | . | TRBV7-8 | CASSLDRRFSYEQYF | TGTGCCAGCAGCTTAGACAGGAGGTTTTCCTACGAGCAGTACTTC
. | TRBJ2-7 | . | TRBV7-9 | CASSSFYEQYF | TGTGCCAGCAGCTCGTTCTACGAGCAGTACTTC
. | TRBJ1-6 | . | TRBV2 | CASSSNRVDNSPLHF | TGTGCCAGCAGCAGTAACAGGGTCGATAATTCACCCCTCCACTTT
few | TRBJ1-2 | . | TRBV28 | CASSFRGGYTF | TGTGCCAGCAGTTTCCGGGGGGGCTACACCTTC
few | TRBJ1-2 | TRBD1 | TRBV19 | CASSMGTGANYGYTF | TGTGCCAGTAGTATGGGTACAGGGGCGAACTATGGCTACACCTTC
many | TRBJ1-1 | . | TRBV9 | CASGKRPMNTEAFF | TGTGCCAGCGGGAAGCGGCCTATGAACACTGAAGCTTTCTTT
many | TRBJ2-1 | . | TRBV20-1 | CSAKHGGTRNEQFF | TGCAGTGCTAAACATGGCGGGACGCGCAATGAGCAGTTCTTC
few | TRBJ1-1 | TRBD1 | TRBV12-3/TRBV12-4 | CASSRQGIAEAFF | TGTGCCAGCAGCCGACAGGGAATAGCTGAAGCTTTCTTT
. | TRBJ1-1 | . | TRBV2 | CASMMGAVTEAFF | TGTGCCAGCATGATGGGGGCGGTGACTGAAGCTTTCTTT
few | TRBJ2-7 | . | TRBV6-2/TRBV6-3 | CASSFLHGTPSYEQYF | TGTGCCAGCAGTTTCTTGCACGGGACTCCGTCCTACGAGCAGTACTTC